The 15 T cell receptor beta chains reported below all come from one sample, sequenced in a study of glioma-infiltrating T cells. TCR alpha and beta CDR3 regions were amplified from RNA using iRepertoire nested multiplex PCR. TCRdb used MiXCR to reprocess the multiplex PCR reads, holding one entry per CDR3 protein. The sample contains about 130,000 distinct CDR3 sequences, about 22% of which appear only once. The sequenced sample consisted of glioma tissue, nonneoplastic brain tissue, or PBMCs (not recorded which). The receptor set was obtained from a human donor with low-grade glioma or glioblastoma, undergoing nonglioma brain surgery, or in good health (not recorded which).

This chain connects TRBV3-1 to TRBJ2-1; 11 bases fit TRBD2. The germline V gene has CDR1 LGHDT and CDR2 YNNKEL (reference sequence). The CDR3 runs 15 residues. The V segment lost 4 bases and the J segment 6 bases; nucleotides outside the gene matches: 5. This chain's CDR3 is CASSLSGGAINEQFF. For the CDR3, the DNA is TGTGCCAGCAGCCTTAGCGGGGGGGCAATCAATGAGCAGTTCTTC.

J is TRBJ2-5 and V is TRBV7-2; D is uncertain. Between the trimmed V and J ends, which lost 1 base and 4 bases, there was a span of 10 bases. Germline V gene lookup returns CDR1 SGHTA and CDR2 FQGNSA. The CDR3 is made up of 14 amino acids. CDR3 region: CASSLVSSPETQYF. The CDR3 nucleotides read TGTGCCAGCAGCTTAGTTTCCAGTCCAGAGACCCAGTACTTC.

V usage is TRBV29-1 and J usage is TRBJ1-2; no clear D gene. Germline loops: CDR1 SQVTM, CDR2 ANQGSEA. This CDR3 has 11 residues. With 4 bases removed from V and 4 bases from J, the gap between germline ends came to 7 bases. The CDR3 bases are TGCAGCGTTGGCCGGTCCTATGGCTACACCTTC. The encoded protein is CSVGRSYGYTF.

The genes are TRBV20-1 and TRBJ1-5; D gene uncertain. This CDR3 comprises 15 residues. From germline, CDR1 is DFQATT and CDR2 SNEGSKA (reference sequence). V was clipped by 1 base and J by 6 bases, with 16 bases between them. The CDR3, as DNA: TGCAGTGCTAGAGTATACAAATCCAGCCGTCAGCCCCAGCATTTT. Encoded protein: CSARVYKSSRQPQHF.

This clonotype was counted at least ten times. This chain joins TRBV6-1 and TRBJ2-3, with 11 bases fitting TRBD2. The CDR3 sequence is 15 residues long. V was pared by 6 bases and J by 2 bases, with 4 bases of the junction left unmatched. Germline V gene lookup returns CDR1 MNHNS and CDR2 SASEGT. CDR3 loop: CASRKLAGDTDTQYF. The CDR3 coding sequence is TGTGCCAGCAGAAAACTAGCGGGGGACACAGATACGCAGTATTTT.

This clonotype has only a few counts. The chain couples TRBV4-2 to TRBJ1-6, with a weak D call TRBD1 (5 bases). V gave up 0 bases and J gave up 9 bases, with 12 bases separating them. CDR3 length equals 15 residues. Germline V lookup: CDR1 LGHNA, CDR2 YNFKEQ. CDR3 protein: CASSQDLPGTSPLHF. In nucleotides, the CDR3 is TGTGCCAGCAGCCAAGATCTCCCAGGGACTTCACCCCTCCACTTT.

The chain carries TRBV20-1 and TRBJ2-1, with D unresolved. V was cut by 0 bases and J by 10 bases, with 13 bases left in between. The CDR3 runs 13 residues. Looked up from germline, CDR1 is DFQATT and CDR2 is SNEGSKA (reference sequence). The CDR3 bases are TGCAGTGCTAGAGATCGGGCGGCCTGGGAGCAGTTCTTC. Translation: CSARDRAAWEQFF.

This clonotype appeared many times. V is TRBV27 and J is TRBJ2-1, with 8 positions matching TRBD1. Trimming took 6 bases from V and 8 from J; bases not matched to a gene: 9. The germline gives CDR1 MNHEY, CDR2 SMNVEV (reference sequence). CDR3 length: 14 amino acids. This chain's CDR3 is CASSWDRSEDEQFF. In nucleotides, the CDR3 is TGTGCCAGCAGCTGGGACAGGTCGGAAGATGAGCAGTTCTTC.

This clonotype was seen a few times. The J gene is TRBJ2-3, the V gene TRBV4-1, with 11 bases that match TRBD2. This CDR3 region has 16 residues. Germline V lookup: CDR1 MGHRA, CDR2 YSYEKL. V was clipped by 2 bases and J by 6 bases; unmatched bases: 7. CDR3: CASSQRSGGAHDTQYF. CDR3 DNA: TGCGCCAGCAGCCAACGTAGCGGGGGGGCACACGATACGCAGTATTTT.

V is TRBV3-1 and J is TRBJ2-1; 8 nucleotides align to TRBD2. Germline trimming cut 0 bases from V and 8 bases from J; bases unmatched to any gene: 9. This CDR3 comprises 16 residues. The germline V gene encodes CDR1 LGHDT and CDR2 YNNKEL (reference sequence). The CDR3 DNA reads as TGTGCCAGCAGCCAAGATGGAGCGGGGGCCTCTCATGAGCAGTTCTTC. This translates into CASSQDGAGASHEQFF.

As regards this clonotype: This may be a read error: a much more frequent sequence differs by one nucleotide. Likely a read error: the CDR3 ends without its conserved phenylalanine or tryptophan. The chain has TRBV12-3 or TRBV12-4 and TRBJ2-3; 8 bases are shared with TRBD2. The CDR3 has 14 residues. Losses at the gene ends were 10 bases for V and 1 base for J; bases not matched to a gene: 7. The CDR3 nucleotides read TGTGCCAACGGGGGTAGCGGGGGCACAGATACGCAGTATTCT. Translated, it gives CANGGSGGTDTQYS.

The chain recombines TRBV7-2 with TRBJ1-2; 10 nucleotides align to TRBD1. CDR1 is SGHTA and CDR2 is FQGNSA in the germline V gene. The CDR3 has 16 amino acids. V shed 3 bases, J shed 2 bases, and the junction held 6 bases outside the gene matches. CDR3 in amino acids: CASSFLGTGVNYGYTF. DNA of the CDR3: TGTGCCAGCAGCTTTCTGGGGACAGGGGTCAACTATGGCTACACCTTC.

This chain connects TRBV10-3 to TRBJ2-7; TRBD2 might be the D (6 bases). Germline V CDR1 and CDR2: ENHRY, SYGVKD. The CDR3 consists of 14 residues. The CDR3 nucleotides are TGTGCCATCAGTCCGGGACTCAACACCTACGAGCAGTGCGTC. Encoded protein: CAISPGLNTYEQCV.

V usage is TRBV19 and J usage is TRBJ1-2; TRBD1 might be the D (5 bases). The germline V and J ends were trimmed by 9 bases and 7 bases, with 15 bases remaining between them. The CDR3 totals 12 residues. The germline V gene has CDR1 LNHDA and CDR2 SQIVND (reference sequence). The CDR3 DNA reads TGTGCCAGAGGGGAGCGGGGGGTTGGCTACACCTTC. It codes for CARGERGVGYTF.

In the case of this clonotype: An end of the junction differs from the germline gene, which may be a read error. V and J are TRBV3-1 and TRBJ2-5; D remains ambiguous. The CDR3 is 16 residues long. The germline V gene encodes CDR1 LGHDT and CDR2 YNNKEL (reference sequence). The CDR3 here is CASRQEAALGQETQYF. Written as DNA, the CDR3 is TGTGCCAGCAGACAAGAGGCGGCACTGGGTCAAGAGACCCAGTACTTC.